Shown below are 14 T cell receptor beta chains from a single sample sequenced in a study of blood T cell repertoires in COVID-19. Assay used: immunoSEQ multiplex PCR; TCRdb lists only in-frame clones, some missing. The sample lists 380,000 or so clones; roughly 88% were seen once. The sequencing sample was made of PBMCs or T cells enriched from blood (not recorded which). Source of these receptors: a woman aged 35 to 49 with acute COVID-19.

The chain has TRBV30 and TRBJ2-2; 9 nucleotides agree with TRBD1. Germline V gene data show CDR1 as GTSNPN and CDR2 as SVGIG (reference sequence). The CDR3 totals 17 residues. V lost 3 bases to trimming and J lost 1 base; unmatched junction nucleotides: 9. DNA of the CDR3: TGTGCCTGGAGCGCAACCGGGACAGGGATGAACACCGGGGAGCTGTTTTTT. This translates into CAWSATGTGMNTGELFF.

The chain combines TRBV14 with TRBJ1-2; 8 bases agree with TRBD1. The CDR3 loop spans 13 amino acids. CDR1 and CDR2 (germline): SGHDN, FVKESK. V was pared by 1 base and J by 5 bases, with 0 bases of the junction left unmatched. In nucleotides, the CDR3 is TGTGCCAGCAGCCAAGGGACAGGGTATGGCTACACCTTC. Translated: CASSQGTGYGYTF.

The chain links TRBV25-1 to TRBJ2-7, with 8 bases fitting TRBD1. J lost 12 bases, V lost 6 bases, and 7 bases had no gene match. There are 11 residues in the CDR3. The germline V gene has CDR1 MGHDK and CDR2 SYGVNS. CDR3 DNA: TGTGCCAGCAGCCTAGGGGGGACAGGGTACTTC. Protein: CASSLGGTGYF.

The chain combines TRBV6-5 with TRBJ1-5; D gene ambiguous. Trimming left V 6 bases short and J 4 bases short, with 10 bases between. The CDR3 is made up of 13 amino acids. Germline V CDR1 and CDR2: MNHEY, SVGAGI. The CDR3 DNA reads as TGTGCCAGCAGACCGCCGGGGAATCAGCCCCAGCATTTT. This gives the protein CASRPPGNQPQHF.

This chain joins TRBV2 and TRBJ2-5; no clear D gene. Germline V CDR1 and CDR2: SNHLY, FYNNEI. CDR3 length equals 15 residues. With 5 bases removed from V and 5 bases from J, the gap between germline ends came to 18 bases. The CDR3 spells CASSLTVGMRETQYF. DNA for the CDR3: TGTGCCAGCAGTCTCACGGTTGGCATGCGGGAGACCCAGTACTTC.

This sequence joins TRBV4-1 and TRBJ1-6; 9 nucleotides align to TRBD1. The CDR3 loop spans 16 amino acids. J lost 10 bases, V lost 1 base, and 8 bases had no gene match. Germline CDR1 MGHRA, CDR2 YSYEKL. The CDR3: CASSQVPGTGQSPLHF. The CDR3, as DNA: TGCGCCAGCAGCCAAGTCCCCGGGACAGGGCAATCACCCCTCCACTTT.

V is TRBV29-1 and J is TRBJ2-5; TRBD2 matches 8 bases. V lost 4 bases to trimming and J lost 5 bases; unmatched junction nucleotides: 12. CDR1 and CDR2 from the germline V gene are SQVTM and ANQGSEA. The CDR3 is 15 amino acids. CDR3 sequence reads: CSVVVSGASRETQYF. CDR3 DNA: TGCAGCGTTGTAGTTAGCGGGGCTTCTAGGGAGACCCAGTACTTC.

This clone was seen a single time. This chain links TRBV7-2 with TRBJ1-6, with 7 bases that match TRBD1. The germline gives CDR1 SGHTA, CDR2 FQGNSA. There are 15 residues in the CDR3. The V segment lost 1 base and the J segment 8 bases; nucleotides outside the gene matches: 5. This CDR3 is CASSLEGAEDSPLHF. The CDR3 DNA follows: TGTGCCAGCAGCTTAGAGGGGGCGGAGGATTCACCCCTCCACTTT.

This sequence joins TRBV3-1 (or the pseudogene TRBV3-2) and TRBJ2-3; tentative D call: TRBD2 (6 bases). The germline gives CDR1 LGHDT, CDR2 YNNKEL (reference sequence). This CDR3 spans 16 amino acids. The germline V and J ends were trimmed by 4 bases and 5 bases, with 19 bases remaining between them. The CDR3 is CASSPLGQAGLDTQYF. For the CDR3, the DNA is TGTGCCAGCAGCCCGTTGGGTCAGGCGGGGTTAGATACGCAGTATTTT.

A remark on this clone: An end of the junction does not agree with germline; a read error may underlie this. The chain carries TRBV5-6 and TRBJ2-1; 10 bases are shared with TRBD1. The CDR3 covers 14 residues. Germline assignment: CDR1 SGHDT and CDR2 YYEEEE. The DNA of the CDR3 is TGTGCCAGCACCTTGGGGACAGGGGCGGTTACGGAGTTCTTC. Translating it yields CASTLGTGAVTEFF.

The chain recombines TRBV5-1 with TRBJ2-3; weak D call: TRBD1 (6 bases). The germline V gene has CDR1 SGHRS and CDR2 YFSETQ. This CDR3 has 16 residues. V shed 3 bases and J shed 2 bases, with 16 bases lying between them. CDR3 coding DNA: TGCGCCAGCAGCTGGGGGCCGACCTTAACCACAGATACGCAGTATTTT. It yields the protein CASSWGPTLTTDTQYF.

The rearrangement uses TRBV19 and TRBJ1-1, with 7 nucleotides matching TRBD1. V lost 10 bases and J lost 1; bases outside the gene matches: 18. CDR3 length equals 17 residues. Germline CDR1 is LNHDA and CDR2 is SQIVND (reference sequence). The CDR3 protein is CATRPPGTAIRNTEAFF. The CDR3 DNA is TGTGCCACCAGGCCCCCCGGGACAGCCATTCGGAACACTGAAGCTTTCTTT.

The J gene is TRBJ1-5, the V gene TRBV19; D unclear. V was cut by 6 bases and J by 0 bases, with 18 bases left in between. Germline CDR1 is LNHDA and CDR2 is SQIVND (reference sequence). The CDR3 is 17 residues long. The CDR3 reads CASSPGGPAYSNQPQHF. For the CDR3, the DNA is TGTGCCAGTAGCCCCGGCGGGCCAGCTTATAGCAATCAGCCCCAGCATTTT. Based on the CDR3 plus reference TRBV19 and TRBJ1-5, the full variable domain is DGGITQSPKYLFRKEGQNVTLSCEQNLNHDAMYWYRQDPGQGLRLIYYSQIVNDFQKGDIAEGYSVSREKKESFPLTVTSAQKNPTAFYLCASSPGGPAYSNQPQHFGDGTRLSIL.

The chain couples TRBV4-1 to TRBJ1-1, with D tentatively TRBD1 (5 bases). This CDR3 region has 15 residues. The V and J ends lost 4 bases and 1 base respectively, with 13 bases between them. Germline CDR1 MGHRA, CDR2 YSYEKL. The CDR3 nucleotides are TGCGCCAGCAGCCTTCAGGGCTCGGGGAACACTGAAGCTTTCTTT. Residues: CASSLQGSGNTEAFF.